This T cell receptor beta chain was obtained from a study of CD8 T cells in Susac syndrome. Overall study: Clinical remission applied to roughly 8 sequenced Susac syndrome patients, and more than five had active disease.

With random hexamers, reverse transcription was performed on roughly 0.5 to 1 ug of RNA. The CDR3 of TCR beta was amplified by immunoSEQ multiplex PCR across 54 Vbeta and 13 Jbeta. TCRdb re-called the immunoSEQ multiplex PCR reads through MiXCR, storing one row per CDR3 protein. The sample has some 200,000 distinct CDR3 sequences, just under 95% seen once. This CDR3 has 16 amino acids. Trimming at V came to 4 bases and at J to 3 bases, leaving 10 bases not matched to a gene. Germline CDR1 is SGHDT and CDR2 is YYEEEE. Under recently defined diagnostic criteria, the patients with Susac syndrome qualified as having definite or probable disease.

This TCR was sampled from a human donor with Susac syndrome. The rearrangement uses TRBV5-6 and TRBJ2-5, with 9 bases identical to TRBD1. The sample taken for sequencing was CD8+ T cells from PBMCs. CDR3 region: CASSPGTGSVKETQYF. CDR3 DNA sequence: TGTGCCAGCAGCCCCGGGACAGGGTCGGTTAAAGAGACCCAGTACTTC.